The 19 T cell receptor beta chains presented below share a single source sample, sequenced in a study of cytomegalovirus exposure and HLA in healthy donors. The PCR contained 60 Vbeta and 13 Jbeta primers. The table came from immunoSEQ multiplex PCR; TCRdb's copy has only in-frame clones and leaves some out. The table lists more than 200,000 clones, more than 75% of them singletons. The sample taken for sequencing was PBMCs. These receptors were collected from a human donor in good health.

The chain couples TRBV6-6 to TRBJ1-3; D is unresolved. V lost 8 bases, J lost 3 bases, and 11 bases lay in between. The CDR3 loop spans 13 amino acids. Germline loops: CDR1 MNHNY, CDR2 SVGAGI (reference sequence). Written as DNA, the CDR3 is TGTGCCAGCCAGACTTCTGATGGAAACACCATATATTTT. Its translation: CASQTSDGNTIYF.

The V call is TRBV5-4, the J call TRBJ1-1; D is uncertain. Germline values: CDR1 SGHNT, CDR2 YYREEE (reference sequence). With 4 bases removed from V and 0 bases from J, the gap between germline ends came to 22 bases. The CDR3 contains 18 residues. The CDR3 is CASSRYQPGAAMNTEAFF. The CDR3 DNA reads TGTGCCAGCAGCCGTTACCAGCCGGGAGCAGCTATGAACACTGAAGCTTTCTTT.

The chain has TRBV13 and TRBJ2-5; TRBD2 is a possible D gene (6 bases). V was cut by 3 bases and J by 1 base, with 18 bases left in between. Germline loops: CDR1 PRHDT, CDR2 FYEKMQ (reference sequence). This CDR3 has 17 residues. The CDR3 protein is CASSFRRASVIQETQYF. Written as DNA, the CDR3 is TGTGCCAGCAGCTTCCGGAGGGCTAGCGTAATCCAAGAGACCCAGTACTTC.

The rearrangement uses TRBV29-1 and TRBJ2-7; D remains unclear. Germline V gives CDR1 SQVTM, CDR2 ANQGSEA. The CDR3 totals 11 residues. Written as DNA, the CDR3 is TGCTCGGGTATGCTCGACTACGAGCAGTACTTC. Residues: CSGMLDYEQYF.

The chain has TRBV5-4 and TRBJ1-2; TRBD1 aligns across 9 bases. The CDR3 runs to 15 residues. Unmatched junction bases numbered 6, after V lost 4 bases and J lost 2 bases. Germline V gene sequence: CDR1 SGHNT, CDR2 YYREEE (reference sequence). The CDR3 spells CASSVLTGGNYGYTF. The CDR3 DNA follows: TGTGCCAGCAGCGTTCTAACAGGGGGCAACTATGGCTACACCTTC. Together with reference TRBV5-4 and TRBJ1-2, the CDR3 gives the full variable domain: ETGVTQSPTHLIKTRGQQVTLRCSSQSGHNTVSWYQQALGQGPQFIFQYYREEENGRGNFPPRFSGLQFPNYSSELNVNALELDDSALYLCASSVLTGGNYGYTFGSGTRLTVV.

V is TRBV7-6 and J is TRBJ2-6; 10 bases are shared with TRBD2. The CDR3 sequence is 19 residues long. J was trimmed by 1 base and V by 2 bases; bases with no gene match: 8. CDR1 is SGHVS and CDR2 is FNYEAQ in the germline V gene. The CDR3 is CASSLLSGRSKSGANVLTF. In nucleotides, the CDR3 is TGTGCCAGCAGCTTACTTAGCGGGAGGAGCAAGTCTGGGGCCAACGTCCTGACTTTC. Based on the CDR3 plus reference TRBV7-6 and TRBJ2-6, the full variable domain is GAGVSQSPRYKVTKRGQDVALRCDPISGHVSLYWYRQALGQGPEFLTYFNYEAQQDKSGLPNDRFSAERPEGSISTLTIQRTEQRDSAMYRCASSLLSGRSKSGANVLTFGAGSRLTVL.

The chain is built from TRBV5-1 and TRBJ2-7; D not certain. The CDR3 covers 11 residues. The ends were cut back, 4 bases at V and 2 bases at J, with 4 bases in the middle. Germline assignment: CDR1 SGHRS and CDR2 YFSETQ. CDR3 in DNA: TGCGCCAGCAGCACAACCTACGAGCAGTACTTC. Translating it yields CASSTTYEQYF.

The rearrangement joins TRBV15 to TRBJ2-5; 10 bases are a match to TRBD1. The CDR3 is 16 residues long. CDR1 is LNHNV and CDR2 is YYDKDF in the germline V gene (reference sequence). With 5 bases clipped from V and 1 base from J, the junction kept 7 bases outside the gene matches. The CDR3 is CATSEPGTGVQETQYF. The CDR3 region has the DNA TGTGCCACCAGCGAACCCGGGACAGGGGTCCAAGAGACCCAGTACTTC. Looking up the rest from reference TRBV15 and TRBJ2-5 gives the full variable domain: DAMVIQNPRYQVTQFGKPVTLSCSQTLNHNVMYWYQQKSSQAPKLLFHYYDKDFNNEADTPDNFQSRRPNTSFCFLDIRSPGLGDTAMYLCATSEPGTGVQETQYFGPGTRLLVL.

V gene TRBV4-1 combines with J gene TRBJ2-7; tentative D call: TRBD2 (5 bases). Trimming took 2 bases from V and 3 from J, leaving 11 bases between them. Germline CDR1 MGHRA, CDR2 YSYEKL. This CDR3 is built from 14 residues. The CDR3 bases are TGCGCCAGCAGCCAAAAATCCGAGGGCTACGAGCAGTACTTC. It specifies CASSQKSEGYEQYF.

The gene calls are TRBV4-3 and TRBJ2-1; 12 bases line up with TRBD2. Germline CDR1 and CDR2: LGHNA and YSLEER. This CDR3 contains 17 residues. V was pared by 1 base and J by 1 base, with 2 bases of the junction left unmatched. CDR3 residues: CASSQALAGGSYNEQFF. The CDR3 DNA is TGCGCCAGCAGCCAAGCGCTAGCGGGAGGGTCCTACAATGAGCAGTTCTTC.

CDR3 bases: TGTGCCAGCAGCCTATTCCAGGGGGCAACTAATGAAAAACTGTTTTTT. Amino acid sequence: CASSLFQGATNEKLFF. This rearrangement joins TRBV28 to TRBJ1-4; TRBD1 agrees at 7 bases. The CDR3 length is 16 residues. V was pared by 6 bases and J by 0 bases, with 7 bases of the junction left unmatched. Germline CDR1 reads MDHEN; CDR2 reads SYDVKM.

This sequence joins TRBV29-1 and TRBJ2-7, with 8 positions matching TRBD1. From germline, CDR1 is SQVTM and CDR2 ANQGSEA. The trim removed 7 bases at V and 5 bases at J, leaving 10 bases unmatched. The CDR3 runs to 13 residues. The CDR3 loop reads CSAKVGQGHEQYF. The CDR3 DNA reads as TGCAGCGCCAAGGTTGGACAGGGCCACGAGCAGTACTTC.

Here the CDR3 reads CASSPVAGSNTEAFF. The CDR3 nucleotides read TGTGCCAGCTCACCAGTAGCGGGGTCGAACACTGAAGCTTTCTTT. J is TRBJ1-1 and V is TRBV18; D gene uncertain. The CDR3 runs 15 residues. Per germline, CDR1 KGHSH and CDR2 LQKENI. V lost 2 bases and J lost 1, with 11 bases in between.

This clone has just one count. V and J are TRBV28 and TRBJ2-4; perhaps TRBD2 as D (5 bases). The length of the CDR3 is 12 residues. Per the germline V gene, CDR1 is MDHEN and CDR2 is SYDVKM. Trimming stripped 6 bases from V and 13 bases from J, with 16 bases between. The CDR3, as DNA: TGTGCCAGCAGGCTACCCAAGGGAGCGCAGTACTTC. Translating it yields CASRLPKGAQYF.

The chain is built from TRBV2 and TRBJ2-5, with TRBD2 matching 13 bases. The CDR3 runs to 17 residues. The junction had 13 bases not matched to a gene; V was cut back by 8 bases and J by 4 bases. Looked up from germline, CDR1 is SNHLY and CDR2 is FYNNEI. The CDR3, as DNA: TGTGCCAGCGCATCAGAGACTAGCGGGAGGTGGGGAGAGACCCAGTACTTC. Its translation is CASASETSGRWGETQYF.

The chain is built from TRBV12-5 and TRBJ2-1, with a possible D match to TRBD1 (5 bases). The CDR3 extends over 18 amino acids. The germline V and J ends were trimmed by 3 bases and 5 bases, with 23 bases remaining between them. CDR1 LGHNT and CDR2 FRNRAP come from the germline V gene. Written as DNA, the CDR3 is TGTGCTAGTGGTTTATCCTCCCCAGGGTACAGAGAGAACAATGAGCAGTTCTTC. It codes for CASGLSSPGYRENNEQFF.

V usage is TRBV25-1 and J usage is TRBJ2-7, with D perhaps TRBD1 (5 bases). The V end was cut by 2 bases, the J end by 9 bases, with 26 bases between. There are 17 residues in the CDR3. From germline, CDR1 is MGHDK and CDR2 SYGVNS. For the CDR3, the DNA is TGTGCCAGCAGTGAAAACCCACCAGGGCGCACCTTTAAGGGGCAGTACTTC. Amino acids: CASSENPPGRTFKGQYF.

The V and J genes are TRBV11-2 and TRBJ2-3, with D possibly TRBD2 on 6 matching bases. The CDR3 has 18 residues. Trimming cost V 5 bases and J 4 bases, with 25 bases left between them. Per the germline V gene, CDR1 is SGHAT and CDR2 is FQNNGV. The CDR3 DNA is TGTGCCAGCAGCGCCCCCCGAGCCTGGCGGGAAAGTGCAGATACGCAGTATTTT. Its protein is CASSAPRAWRESADTQYF.

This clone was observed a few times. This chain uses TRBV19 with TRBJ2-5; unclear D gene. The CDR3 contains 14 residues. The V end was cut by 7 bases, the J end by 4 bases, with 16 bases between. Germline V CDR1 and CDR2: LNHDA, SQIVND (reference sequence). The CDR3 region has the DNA TGTGCCAGTAAACCCCCTCCTATTGGAGAGACCCAGTACTTC. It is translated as CASKPPPIGETQYF.